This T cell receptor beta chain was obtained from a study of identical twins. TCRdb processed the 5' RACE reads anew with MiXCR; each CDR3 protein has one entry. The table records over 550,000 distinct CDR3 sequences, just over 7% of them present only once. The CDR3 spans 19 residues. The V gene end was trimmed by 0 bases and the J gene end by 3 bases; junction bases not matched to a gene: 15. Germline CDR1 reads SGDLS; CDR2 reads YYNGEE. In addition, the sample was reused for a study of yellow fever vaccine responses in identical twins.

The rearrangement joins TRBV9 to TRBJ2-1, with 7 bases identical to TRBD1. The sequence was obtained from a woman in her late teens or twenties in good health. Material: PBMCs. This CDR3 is CASSVGGPTTGTDYNEQFF. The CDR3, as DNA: TGTGCCAGCAGCGTAGGGGGACCAACAACCGGGACAGACTACAATGAGCAGTTCTTC.